This T cell receptor beta chain was sequenced in a study of CD8 T cells in ankylosing spondylitis. Findings and caveats of the study: Typical of ankylosing spondylitis blood, it appeared, was a TCR beta motif of fewer than ten highly homologous variants.

Concerning this clonotype: Its antigen is undetermined.

CDR1 and CDR2 from the germline V gene are DFQATT and SNEGSKA (reference sequence). Trimming cost V 6 bases and J 2 bases; bases outside gene matches: 7. This CDR3 comprises 14 residues. TCRdb called the 5' RACE reads again in MiXCR, with one record for every CDR3 protein. The table lists almost 400,000 distinct CDR3 sequences, about a fifth of them singletons. The TCR originated in a male donor with ankylosing spondylitis. The source material was blood, either unsorted or a sorted T cell fraction (not recorded which). This chain links TRBV20-1 with TRBJ2-5; TRBD1 agrees at 9 bases. CDR3 protein: CSALSGTGQETQYF. The CDR3 DNA sequence: TGCAGTGCGTTGAGCGGGACAGGGCAAGAGACCCAGTACTTC.